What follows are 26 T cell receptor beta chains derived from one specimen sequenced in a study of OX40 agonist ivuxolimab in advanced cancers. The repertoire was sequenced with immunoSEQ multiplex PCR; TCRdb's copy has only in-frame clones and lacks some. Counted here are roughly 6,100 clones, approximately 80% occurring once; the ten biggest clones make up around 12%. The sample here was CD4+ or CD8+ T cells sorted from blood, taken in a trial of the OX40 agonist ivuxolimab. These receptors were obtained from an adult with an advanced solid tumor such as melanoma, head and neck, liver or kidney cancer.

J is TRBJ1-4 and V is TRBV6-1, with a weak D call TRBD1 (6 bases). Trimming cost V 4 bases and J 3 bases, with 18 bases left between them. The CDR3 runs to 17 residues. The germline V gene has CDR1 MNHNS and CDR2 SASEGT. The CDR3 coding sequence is TGTGCCAGCAGTGTCGAACCACTGAGGACAGCTAATGAAAAACTGTTTTTT. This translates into CASSVEPLRTANEKLFF.

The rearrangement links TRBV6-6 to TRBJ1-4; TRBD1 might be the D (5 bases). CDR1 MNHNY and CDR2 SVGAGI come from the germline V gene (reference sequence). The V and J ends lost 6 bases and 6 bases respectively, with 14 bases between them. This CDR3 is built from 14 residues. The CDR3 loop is CASRRRGLHEKLFF. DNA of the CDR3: TGTGCCAGCAGGCGGCGGGGACTTCATGAAAAACTGTTTTTT.

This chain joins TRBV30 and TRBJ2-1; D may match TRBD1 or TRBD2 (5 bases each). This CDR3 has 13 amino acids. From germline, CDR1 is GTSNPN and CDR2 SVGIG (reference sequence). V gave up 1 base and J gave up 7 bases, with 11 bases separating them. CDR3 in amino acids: CAWSGGWGNEQFF. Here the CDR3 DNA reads TGTGCCTGGAGTGGCGGTTGGGGGAATGAGCAGTTCTTC.

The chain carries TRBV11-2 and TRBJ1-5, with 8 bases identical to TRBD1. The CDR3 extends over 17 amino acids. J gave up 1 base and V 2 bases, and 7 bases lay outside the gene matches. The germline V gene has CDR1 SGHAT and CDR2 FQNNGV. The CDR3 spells CASSLSDRGGSNQPQHF. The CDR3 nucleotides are TGTGCCAGCAGCTTATCCGACAGGGGAGGAAGCAATCAGCCCCAGCATTTT.

The CDR3, as DNA: TGTGCCAGCAGTTCCGGGGCGGATGGCTACACCTTC. Translated, it gives CASSSGADGYTF. V gene TRBV27 combines with J gene TRBJ1-2, with D perhaps matching TRBD1 (5 bases). Per germline, CDR1 MNHEY and CDR2 SMNVEV (reference sequence). Trimming cost V 4 bases and J 6 bases, with 9 bases left between them. CDR3 size: 12 residues.

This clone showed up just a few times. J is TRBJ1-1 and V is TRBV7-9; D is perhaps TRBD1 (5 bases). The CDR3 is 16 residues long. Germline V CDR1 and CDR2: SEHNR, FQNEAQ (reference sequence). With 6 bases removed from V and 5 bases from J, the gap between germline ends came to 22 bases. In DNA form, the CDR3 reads TGTGCCAGCAGGGGGTCGGGGAGGGGAATATCGACTGAAGCTTTCTTT. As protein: CASRGSGRGISTEAFF.

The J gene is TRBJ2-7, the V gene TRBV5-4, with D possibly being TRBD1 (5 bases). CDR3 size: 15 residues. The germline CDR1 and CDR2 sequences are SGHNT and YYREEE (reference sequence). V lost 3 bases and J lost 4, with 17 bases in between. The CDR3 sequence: CASSSLQGGMYEQYF. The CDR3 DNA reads TGTGCCAGCAGCTCTTTGCAGGGTGGGATGTACGAGCAGTACTTC.

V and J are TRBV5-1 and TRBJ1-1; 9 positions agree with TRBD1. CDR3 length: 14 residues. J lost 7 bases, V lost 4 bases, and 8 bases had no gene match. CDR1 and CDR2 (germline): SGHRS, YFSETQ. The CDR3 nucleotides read TGCGCCAGCAGCCAAGGACAGGGGCTTAGTGAAGCTTTCTTT. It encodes CASSQGQGLSEAFF. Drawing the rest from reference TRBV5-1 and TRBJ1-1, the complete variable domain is KAGVTQTPRYLIKTRGQQVTLSCSPISGHRSVSWYQQTPGQGLQFLFEYFSETQRNKGNFPGRFSGRQFSNSRSEMNVSTLELGDSALYLCASSQGQGLSEAFFGQGTRLTVV.

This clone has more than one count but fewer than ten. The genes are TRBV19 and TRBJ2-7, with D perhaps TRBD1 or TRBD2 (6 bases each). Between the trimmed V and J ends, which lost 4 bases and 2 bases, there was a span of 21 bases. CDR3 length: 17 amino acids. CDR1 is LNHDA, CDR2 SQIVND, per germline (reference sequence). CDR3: CASSKAGGGHLTYEQYF. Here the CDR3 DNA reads TGTGCCAGTAGTAAGGCCGGAGGGGGACACTTAACCTACGAGCAGTACTTC.

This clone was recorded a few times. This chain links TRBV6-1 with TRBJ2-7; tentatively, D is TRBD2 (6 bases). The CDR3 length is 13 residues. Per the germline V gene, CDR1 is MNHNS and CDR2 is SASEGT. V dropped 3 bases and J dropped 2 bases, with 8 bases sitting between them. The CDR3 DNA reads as TGTGCCAGCAGTGAGAGGAGGGCCTACGAGCAGTACTTC. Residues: CASSERRAYEQYF.

For the CDR3, the DNA is TGCGCCAGCAGCTTGGGGGGCGGGGGAGTTAGAACCTACGAGCAGTACTTC. Its translation: CASSLGGGGVRTYEQYF. J is TRBJ2-7 and V is TRBV5-1, with 7 bases that match TRBD2. The CDR3 contains 17 residues. Germline CDR1 is SGHRS and CDR2 is YFSETQ. The V gene end was trimmed by 0 bases and the J gene end by 2 bases; junction bases not matched to a gene: 11.

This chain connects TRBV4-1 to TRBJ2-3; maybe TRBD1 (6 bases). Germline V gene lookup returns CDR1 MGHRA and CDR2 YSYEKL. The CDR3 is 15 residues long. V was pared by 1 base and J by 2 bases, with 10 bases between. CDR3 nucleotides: TGCGCCAGCAGCCAAGCCCAGGGGAACACAGATACGCAGTATTTT. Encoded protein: CASSQAQGNTDTQYF.

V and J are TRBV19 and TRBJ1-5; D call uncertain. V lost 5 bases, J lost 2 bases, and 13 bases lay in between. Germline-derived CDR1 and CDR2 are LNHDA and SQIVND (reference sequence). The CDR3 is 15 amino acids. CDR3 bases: TGTGCCAGTAGTGCTAGGGCCTCGGGCAATCAGCCCCAGCATTTT. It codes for CASSARASGNQPQHF.

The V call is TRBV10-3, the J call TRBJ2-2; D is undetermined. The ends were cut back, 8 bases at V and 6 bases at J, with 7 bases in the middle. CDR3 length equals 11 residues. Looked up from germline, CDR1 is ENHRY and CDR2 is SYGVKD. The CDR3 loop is CAISLSGELFF. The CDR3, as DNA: TGTGCCATCTCTCTGTCCGGGGAGCTGTTTTTT.

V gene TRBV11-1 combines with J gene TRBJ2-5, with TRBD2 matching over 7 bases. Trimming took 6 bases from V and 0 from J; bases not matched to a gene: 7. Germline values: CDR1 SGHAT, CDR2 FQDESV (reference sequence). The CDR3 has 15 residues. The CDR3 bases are TGTGCCAGCAGTCCAGTCGGGGGGAACCAAGAGACCCAGTACTTC. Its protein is CASSPVGGNQETQYF.

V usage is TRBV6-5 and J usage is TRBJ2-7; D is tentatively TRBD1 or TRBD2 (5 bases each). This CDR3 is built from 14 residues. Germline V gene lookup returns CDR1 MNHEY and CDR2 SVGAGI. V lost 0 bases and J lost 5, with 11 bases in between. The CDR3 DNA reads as TGTGCCAGCAGTTACTCGAGTCGGGGCGACGAGCAGTACTTC. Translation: CASSYSSRGDEQYF.

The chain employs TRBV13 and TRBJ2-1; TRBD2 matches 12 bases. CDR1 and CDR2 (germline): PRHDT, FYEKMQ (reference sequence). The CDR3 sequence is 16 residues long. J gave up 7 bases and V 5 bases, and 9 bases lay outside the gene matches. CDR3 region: CASSPTSGGRTNEQFF. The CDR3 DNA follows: TGTGCCAGCAGCCCAACTAGCGGGGGGCGGACAAATGAGCAGTTCTTC.

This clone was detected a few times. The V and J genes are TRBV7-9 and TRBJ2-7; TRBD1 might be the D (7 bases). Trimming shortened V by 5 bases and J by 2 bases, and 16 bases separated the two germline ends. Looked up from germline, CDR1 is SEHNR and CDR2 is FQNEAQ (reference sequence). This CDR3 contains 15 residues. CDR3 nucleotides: TGTGCCAGCAGCCCCCCGCGGGACAGCACCTACGAGCAGTACTTC. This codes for CASSPPRDSTYEQYF.

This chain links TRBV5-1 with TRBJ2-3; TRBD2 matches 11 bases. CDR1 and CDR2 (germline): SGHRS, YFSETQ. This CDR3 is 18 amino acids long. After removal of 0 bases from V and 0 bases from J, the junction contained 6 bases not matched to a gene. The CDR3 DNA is TGCGCCAGCAGCTTGGGACTAGCGGGGAAGATTAGCACAGATACGCAGTATTTT. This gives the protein CASSLGLAGKISTDTQYF. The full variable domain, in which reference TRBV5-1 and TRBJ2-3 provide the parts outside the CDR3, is KAGVTQTPRYLIKTRGQQVTLSCSPISGHRSVSWYQQTPGQGLQFLFEYFSETQRNKGNFPGRFSGRQFSNSRSEMNVSTLELGDSALYLCASSLGLAGKISTDTQYFGPGTRLTVL.

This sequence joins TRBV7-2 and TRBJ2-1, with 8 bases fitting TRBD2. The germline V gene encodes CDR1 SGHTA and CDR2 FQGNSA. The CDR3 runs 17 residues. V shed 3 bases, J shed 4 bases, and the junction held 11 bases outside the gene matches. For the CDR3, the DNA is TGTGCCAGCAGCTTGTTGGGTAGCGGGGAGCTTTACAATGAGCAGTTCTTC. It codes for CASSLLGSGELYNEQFF.

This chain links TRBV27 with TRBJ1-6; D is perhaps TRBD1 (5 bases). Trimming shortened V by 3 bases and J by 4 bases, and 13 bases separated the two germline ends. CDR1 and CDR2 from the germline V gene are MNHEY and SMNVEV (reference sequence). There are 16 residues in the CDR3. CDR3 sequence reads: CASSLVLGGYNSPLHF. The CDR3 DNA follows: TGTGCCAGCAGTTTGGTACTCGGGGGATATAATTCACCCCTCCACTTT.

DNA for the CDR3: TGTGCCAGCAGTTTAGGACCAAACAATCAGCCCCAGCATTTT. Its protein product is CASSLGPNNQPQHF. The chain is built from TRBV28 and TRBJ1-5; D is unresolved. The V gene's germline CDR1 is MDHEN and CDR2 SYDVKM. V lost 2 bases to trimming and J lost 3 bases, with 8 bases between them. The CDR3 is 14 amino acids.

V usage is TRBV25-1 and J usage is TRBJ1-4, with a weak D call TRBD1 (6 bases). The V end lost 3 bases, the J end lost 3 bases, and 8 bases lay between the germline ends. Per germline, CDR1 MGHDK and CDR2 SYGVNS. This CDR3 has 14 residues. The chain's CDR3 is CASSESGANEKLFF. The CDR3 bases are TGTGCCAGCAGTGAGTCAGGGGCTAATGAAAAACTGTTTTTT.

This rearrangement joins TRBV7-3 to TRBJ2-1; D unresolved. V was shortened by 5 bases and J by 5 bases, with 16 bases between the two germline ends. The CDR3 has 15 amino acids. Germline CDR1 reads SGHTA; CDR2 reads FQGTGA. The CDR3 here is CASSQKYASHNEQFF. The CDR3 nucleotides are TGTGCCAGCAGCCAGAAATATGCGAGTCACAATGAGCAGTTCTTC.

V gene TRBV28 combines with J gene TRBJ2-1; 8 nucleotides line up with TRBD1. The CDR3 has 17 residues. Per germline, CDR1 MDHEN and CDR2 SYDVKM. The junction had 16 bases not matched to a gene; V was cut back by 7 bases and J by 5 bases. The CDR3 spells CASTSGQGAVTNNEQFF. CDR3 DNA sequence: TGTGCCAGCACCTCCGGCCAGGGGGCCGTTACTAACAATGAGCAGTTCTTC.

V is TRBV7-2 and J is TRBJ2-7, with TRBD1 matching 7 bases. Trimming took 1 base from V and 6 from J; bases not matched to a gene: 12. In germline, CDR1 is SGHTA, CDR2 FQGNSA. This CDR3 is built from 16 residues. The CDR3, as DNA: TGTGCCAGCAGCTTAGGGGTGGGGGACAGTGTATTCGAGCAGTACTTC. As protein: CASSLGVGDSVFEQYF. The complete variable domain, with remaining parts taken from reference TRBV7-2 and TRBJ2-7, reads GAGVSQSPSNKVTEKGKDVELRCDPISGHTALYWYRQSLGQGLEFLIYFQGNSAPDKSGLPSDRFSAERTGGSVSTLTIQRTQQEDSAVYLCASSLGVGDSVFEQYFGPGTRLTVT.